This T cell receptor (beta chain) came from a study of cytomegalovirus exposure and HLA in healthy donors (dated by TCRdb to between 2016 and 2019). As for the study more broadly: An earlier analysis of roughly 500 of the donors reported around 280 Gb of sequence data and approximately 120 million unique TCR beta sequences obtained from 180 million or so T cells. A few DR-DQ haplotypes were treated as single units for association and clustering because of strong linkage in the cohort. Besides the first cohort of roughly 700 subjects, a separate validation cohort made up of 120 or so different subjects was used. The aim of the study was to test whether cataloging public T cell receptors could identify signatures of past pathogen exposure. An early release covering about 600 HLA-typed donors comprised about 300 gigabases of sequencing data and roughly 85 million unique TCR sequences. Every repertoire in the discovery cohort had been generated on one and the same sequencing platform. In an earlier analysis of 500 to 650 of the donors, high-throughput TCR beta sequencing was used to judge whether each TCR beta V gene segment behaved as functional or pseudogenic. Using immunosequencing, the study profiled T cell repertoires from approximately 700 subjects and related those repertoires to cytomegalovirus serostatus. Rather than using new phenotypic data, the later analysis identified candidate immune exposures from TCR beta sequences and from how often those sequences occurred across donors. In a later genetic analysis, genome-wide SNP genotypes for about 65% of the roughly 700 donors were used, and that subset was treated as a discovery cohort. A later analysis re-analyzed previously published TCR beta repertoires from hundreds of donors and added high-resolution HLA genotyping to study TCR occurrence patterns. Among 350 to 400 genotyped donors of the cohort, an average of about 240,000 unique TCR beta nucleotide sequences were sequenced per donor, around 20% of them non-productive. HLA typing included class I and class II loci at four-digit resolution. Typing coverage varied by locus: roughly 629-630 donors for A, B, C, DRB1 and DQB1; about 520 for DQA1; 606 for DPA1; 400 to 480 for DPB1. Donor age, sex, ethnicity and CMV serostatus were collected together with the repertoire data. To predict cytomegalovirus infection status, the study brought together high-throughput TCR immunosequencing, statistical association of individual TCRs with disease status, and machine learning. Among the roughly 400 genotyped donors, 81% belonged to the genetic ancestry cluster associated with self-reported Caucasian donors. What the research found in general, with its limitations: The sequencing pipeline was judged likely to have produced a cluster of highly shared sequence variants as a technical artifact. Strong co-occurrence of HLA alleles, especially DR and DQ, made assigning TCR associations to individual alleles difficult. The 87-base-pair reads could not distinguish some IMGT-functional V segments, including TRBV6-2 and TRBV6-3, so those segments were excluded. Most TCR sequences were observed very rarely across donors, whereas some public TCRs were present in many individuals. An earlier analysis of around 540 of the donors showed that most TCR beta V segments appeared in productive rearrangements either about 87% or about 30% of the time, which broadly matched IMGT annotations. In both the original and validation cohorts, the classifier was reported to diagnose cytomegalovirus status with high specificity and sensitivity. In a later analysis, the rate of TCR association differed among HLA loci, with DRB1 alleles having the most associated TCRs and HLA-C alleles having the fewest. Because HLA typing was unavailable for some donors at each locus, only the typed subset was used in association tests. V-gene and J-gene trimming of TCR beta chains was associated with a missense DCLRE1C variant in a later genetic analysis, and the association was replicated in an independent cohort. The earlier analysis of approximately 560 of the donors excluded over 15 rarely observed V segments, including chromosome 9 orphons, because counts were too low. The study listed 164 TCR beta chains as associated with cytomegalovirus. Sequencing depth was assumed to be roughly uniform across donors in the presence/absence analyses, though that assumption may not hold. In vitro tests confirmed that a few of the cytomegalovirus-associated TCR beta chains recognize cytomegalovirus antigens. Several of the top co-occurrence clusters appeared to be linked to parvovirus B19, influenza, CMV and Epstein-Barr virus, according to a later analysis. Linkage disequilibrium might explain the correlated functional status among segregating V segments, but an unknown experimental factor could not be ruled out. In a later analysis, 15,000 to 20,000 TCR beta sequences were associated with specific HLA alleles at a false discovery rate of 0.05. A further reported finding was that TCR beta sequences accurately predicted the HLA-A and HLA-B alleles for most subjects in the first cohort. The authors suggested that the approach could potentially be extended to other disease states and immunological phenotypes. Immune exposure information for the cohort was limited to CMV serostatus. In a later analysis, HLA-associated TCR beta chains were found to be more clonally expanded and to have lower generation probabilities than equally common non-associated chains. Most CMV-associated TCR beta chains appeared to be HLA-restricted in a later analysis, and the HLA associations seemed to be driven largely by CMV exposure. According to a later genetic analysis, donors in an Asian-associated ancestry cluster had fewer N-insertions in productive TCRs than the roughly 700-donor mean. This cohort had only TCR beta chains sequenced, and the lack of alpha or paired-chain data limited which features could be detected.

This clone was seen a few times. Its antigen specificity is not known. Base qualities were left out, and no much larger clone turns up one base away. The germline V gene gives CDR1 as SGDLS and CDR2 as YYNGEE. Inclusive of the bounding cysteine and phenylalanine, the CDR3 is 15 residues long. The entry retains the CDR3 DNA only, 45 bases that are in frame from base 1. The germline ends are 13 bases apart after V is trimmed by 4 bases and J by 1 base. Libraries were made using the immunoSEQ multiplex PCR assay. The multiplex PCR relied on a mix of 60 forward primers for TCR Vbeta segments and 13 reverse primers for TCR Jbeta segments. The CDR3 region of rearranged TCR beta genes was amplified from genomic DNA with a multiplex PCR assay. The amplified TCR beta libraries were sequenced on the Illumina HiSeq System as 87-base-pair reads. In the original analysis: A later analysis counted about 76 million unique TCR beta chains across the 690 or so repertoires, and 10 million to 11 million of these chains were shared by at least two donors. Raw reads were error-corrected and collapsed into unique sequences by a nearest-neighbor algorithm in which closely related sequences were merged to remove PCR and sequencing errors. Alignment of CDR3 sequences to IMGT reference sequences was used to assign V, D and J gene segments. Each retained sequence needed at least a six-nucleotide match to both a V gene segment and a J gene segment. A rearrangement counted as productive if the CDR3 had no stop codons and remained in frame with V and J, and every other rearrangement counted as non-productive. Following IMGT convention, CDR3 was defined as the stretch from the second conserved V-encoded cysteine to the conserved J-encoded phenylalanine. In an earlier analysis of around 570 of the donors, sequences lacking an unambiguous match to a single V gene segment were excluded. An earlier analysis of fewer than 650 of the donors classified V segments as functional when productive rearrangements were above 56.7% and as segregating when the standard deviation between donors was above 5%. A statistical classification framework was developed to diagnose cytomegalovirus status using the catalog of TCR beta chain sequences. A later analysis assigned V and J genes by comparing TCR nucleotide sequences with IMGT/GENE-DB human TR gene sequences. Using the TCRdist pipeline, a later analysis assigned CDR3 sequences along with most-parsimonious VDJ recombination scenarios. In a later analysis, each TCR beta chain was defined by its CDR3 amino acid sequence together with its V-gene family, and reads lacking a unique V-gene family were excluded. A later analysis removed 600 or so highly shared, low-generation-probability nucleotide sequences to deal with suspected cross-contamination and a sequencing artifact. A later analysis calculated a clonal expansion index for each public chain from normalized within-repertoire ranks of inferred template counts. Generation probabilities in a later analysis came from a VDJ recombination model fitted to out-of-frame rearrangements, and those results were checked against IGoR. A later analysis scored TCR-TCR, TCR-HLA and TCR-CMV co-occurrence with hypergeometric tests, applying a repertoire-size bias correction to TCR pairs. False discovery rates were estimated in a later analysis by permuting HLA or CMV assignments 20 times. A later analysis grouped co-occurring TCRs with DBSCAN, adding TCRdist sequence similarity when clustering within HLA-allele-positive subsets. Co-occurrence clustering excluded repertoires with fewer than 30,000 or more than 120,000 public chains, plus five with anomalous nucleotide sharing. Not all clones reach the TCRdb copy of this immuneACCESS table, which keeps in-frame sequences only. Checked studies attribute under half of the gap to unresolved V genes and leave the rest unexplained. That table supplies the V and J calls and clone size; D and trimming were determined from the DNA. Recorded for this sample are over 120,000 clones; roughly 9.8% of them occurred a single time. The ten largest clones add up to 1.5% to 2% of the sample.

The cohort was made up of under 800 healthy bone marrow donors. All cohort members were sampled while nominally healthy, although unrecorded immune exposures were likely present. The donor tested CMV seronegative and was one of the 352 seronegative cohort members. A peripheral blood sample was collected from each donor, and TCR beta sequencing was performed on peripheral blood mononuclear cells. Genomic DNA was extracted from the blood cell samples with the Qiagen DNeasy Blood Extraction Kit. The specimen sequenced was PBMCs. The receptor was isolated from a man aged 45-65 years in good health and CMV-seronegative. The chain uses TRBV9 and TRBJ2-3; the D gene is not confidently resolved. The CDR3 region has the sequence CASSPGLGGTDTQYF. The sequenced DNA: TGTGCCAGCAGCCCCGGTCTTGGTGGCACAGATACGCAGTATTTT.